This T cell receptor beta chain was identified during a study of OX40 agonist ivuxolimab in advanced cancers. About the study: The study gave patients intravenous ivuxolimab at 0.01 to 10 mg/kg every 2 weeks. Earlier anti-PD-1, anti-PD-L1 or anti-CTLA-4 therapy was permitted; 35% to 50% had received some. Study-wide points: The study found among the lowest clonal expansion in partial responders at 0.1-3.0 mg/kg.

The germline gives CDR1 MNHEY, CDR2 SVGAGI. This CDR3 is 13 amino acids long. Trimming took 8 bases from V and 6 from J; bases not matched to a gene: 3. Sequenced by immunoSEQ multiplex PCR; TCRdb stores in-frame clones only, minus some. Of about 31,000 clones detected, about 86% appear once; the ten largest clones hold approximately 31%. Drawing of blood for sampling happened at baseline, at cycle 4 day 1, and at cycle 7 day 1. Of note for this clone: The antigen remains undetermined.

The sequencing used CD4+ or CD8+ T cells sorted from blood, collected in a trial of the OX40 agonist ivuxolimab. This chain uses TRBV6-5 with TRBJ2-7; 14 nucleotides line up with TRBD2. The receptor comes from an adult with an advanced solid tumor such as melanoma, head and neck, liver or kidney cancer. The CDR3 is CASAGTSGGEQYF. For the CDR3, the DNA is TGTGCCAGCGCCGGGACTAGCGGGGGCGAGCAGTACTTC.